The TCR beta chain described here comes from a study of T-cell reconstitution after alpha-beta-depleted transplantation in children. This clonotype was counted many times. Unique molecular identifiers were used in preparing the TCRbeta library. TCRdb recomputed calls from the PCR reads with MiXCR, one row per CDR3 protein. The sample has 100,000 to 120,000 distinct CDR3 sequences, 10% seen once. Germline CDR1 SGHDT, CDR2 YYEEEE. The CDR3 loop spans 13 amino acids. The ends were cut back, 4 bases at V and 6 bases at J, with 14 bases in the middle. This material consisted of PBMCs from the stem cell graft donor, taken from the stem cell graft. This sequence joins TRBV5-6 and TRBJ2-7; D is uncertain. The TCR sequence derives from a human donor who donated a stem cell graft to a child with acute lymphoblastic leukemia. The CDR3 here is CASSPDGFAEQYF. The CDR3 nucleotides are TGTGCCAGCAGCCCGGACGGGTTCGCCGAGCAGTACTTC.